The present entry profiles one T cell receptor (beta chain) with its context. The CDR3 has 17 amino acids. The germline V gene encodes CDR1 SGHTA and CDR2 FQGNSA. Trimming left V 7 bases short and J 6 bases short, with 25 bases between. Libraries were prepared by immunoSEQ multiplex PCR; TCRdb keeps only in-frame clonotypes and omits some of them. This sample has approximately 250,000 clones, with 88% found just once. The sample belongs to a study of blood T cell repertoires in COVID-19. This sequence was found in a woman aged 35 to 49 with acute COVID-19. The V gene is TRBV7-2, the J gene TRBJ2-4, with a weak D call TRBD2 (6 bases). Sequencing input: PBMCs or T cells enriched from blood (not recorded which). The CDR3 bases are TGTGCCAGCACCTCTGCAAGACCGGGTAGCGGAACAAACATTCAGTACTTC. It translates to CASTSARPGSGTNIQYF.